This TCR beta chain was sequenced for a study of blood T cells in healthy people across ages. Study at large: Capturing about one barcoded beta molecule per two T cells was achieved by template switching.

The second PCR ran roughly 7 to 11 cycles with a sample-barcoded 5' primer and J-beta primers. Every molecule of cDNA carried a tag from a template-switch adaptor with 12 random nucleotides. Via MiXCR, TCRdb re-called the 5' RACE reads, giving one row per CDR3 protein. Here the sample spans hundreds of thousands of distinct CDR3 sequences, 35% to 40% being singletons. This clonotype was counted a few times. No fewer than 7 million PBMCs went into each sample. Trimming stripped 8 bases from V and 1 base from J, with 14 bases between. Germline V gene sequence: CDR1 SEHNR, CDR2 FQNEAQ (reference sequence). This CDR3 is 14 amino acids long.

The material sequenced was blood. This TCR came from a man aged 18-30 years in good health. This chain connects TRBV7-9 to TRBJ1-1, with a weak D call TRBD1 (6 bases). The CDR3 region is CASEKAGANTEAFF. The CDR3 DNA sequence: TGTGCCAGCGAAAAGGCGGGGGCGAACACTGAAGCTTTCTTT.